The 22 T cell receptor beta chains listed next were all sequenced from one sample in a study of cytomegalovirus exposure and HLA in healthy donors. The study ran its PCR with 60 Vbeta and 13 Jbeta primers. Measured with immunoSEQ multiplex PCR; TCRdb has only the in-frame clones, and not every one. The data contain 100,000 to 150,000 clones, roughly 80% of them seen just once; the ten biggest clones take up about 1.7%. The sequenced material came from PBMCs. These receptors all come from a man younger than 35 in good health and CMV-seronegative.

This chain links TRBV29-1 with TRBJ1-1; maybe TRBD1 (5 bases). CDR3 length: 14 amino acids. Germline V CDR1 and CDR2: SQVTM, ANQGSEA. V was pared by 6 bases and J by 5 bases, with 19 bases between. This CDR3 is CSVDTIRVGTEAFF. In nucleotides, the CDR3 is TGCAGCGTAGACACTATCAGGGTTGGGACTGAAGCTTTCTTT.

The chain carries TRBV18 and TRBJ2-7; 7 bases align to TRBD2. The CDR3 covers 15 residues. Germline values: CDR1 KGHSH, CDR2 LQKENI. The V gene end was trimmed by 2 bases and the J gene end by 2 bases; junction bases not matched to a gene: 6. This CDR3 is CASSPTGTIPYEQYF. The CDR3 region has the DNA TGTGCCAGCTCACCAACCGGGACTATTCCCTACGAGCAGTACTTC. Filled out from reference TRBV18 and TRBJ2-7, the complete variable domain reads NAGVMQNPRHLVRRRGQEARLRCSPMKGHSHVYWYRQLPEEGLKFMVYLQKENIIDESGMPKERFSAEFPKEGPSILRIQQVVRGDSAAYFCASSPTGTIPYEQYFGPGTRLTVT.

This clone is judged medium-sized. Other DNA sequences in the sample encode the same CDR3. The J gene is TRBJ2-7, the V gene TRBV27, with 8 bases that match TRBD1. This CDR3 is 14 amino acids long. CDR1 and CDR2 (germline): MNHEY, SMNVEV (reference sequence). V gave up 5 bases and J gave up 0 bases; unmatched junction bases: 3. The CDR3: CASSGQGSSYEQYF. The CDR3 bases are TGTGCCAGCAGTGGACAGGGTTCCTCCTACGAGCAGTACTTC.

The gene calls are TRBV6-1 and TRBJ2-1, with 10 bases fitting TRBD2. Looked up from germline, CDR1 is MNHNS and CDR2 is SASEGT. This CDR3 is built from 14 residues. V trimming: 6 bases; J trimming: 8 bases; junction bases outside the gene matches: 7. The CDR3 coding sequence is TGTGCCAGCAGGCCAGCGGGGGGGCCAGATGAGCAGTTCTTC. It encodes CASRPAGGPDEQFF.

V and J are TRBV6-4 and TRBJ1-2, with a possible D match to TRBD1 (6 bases). Germline V gives CDR1 MRHNA, CDR2 SNTAGT. This CDR3 spans 13 amino acids. V lost 3 bases and J lost 4, with 9 bases in between. CDR3 sequence reads: CASSEGRGYGYTF. The CDR3 nucleotides are TGTGCCAGCAGTGAAGGCAGGGGCTATGGCTACACCTTC.

The chain joins TRBV27 to TRBJ2-7; 9 bases line up with TRBD2. This CDR3 is 14 amino acids long. V was pared by 3 bases and J by 4 bases, with 4 bases of the junction left unmatched. Germline V gene lookup returns CDR1 MNHEY and CDR2 SMNVEV (reference sequence). The CDR3 here is CASSFQAGGYEQYF. The CDR3 DNA reads as TGTGCCAGCAGTTTTCAAGCGGGGGGTTACGAGCAGTACTTC.

The J gene is TRBJ2-2, the V gene TRBV6-5; D may be TRBD2 (5 bases). The V end was cut by 0 bases, the J end by 1 base, with 6 bases between. The CDR3 runs to 15 residues. The germline CDR1 and CDR2 sequences are MNHEY and SVGAGI. CDR3 sequence reads: CASSYSRENTGELFF. In DNA, the CDR3 is TGTGCCAGCAGTTACTCCCGGGAGAACACCGGGGAGCTGTTTTTT.

This sequence joins TRBV7-9 and TRBJ2-1; TRBD1 is a possible D gene (6 bases). The CDR3 spans 16 residues. CDR1 and CDR2 (germline): SEHNR, FQNEAQ (reference sequence). The V end lost 4 bases, the J end lost 7 bases, and 20 bases lay between the germline ends. The CDR3 DNA is TGTGCCAGCAGCTGGAACCCGGACAGCCGGACGAATGAGCAGTTCTTC. It translates to CASSWNPDSRTNEQFF. The complete variable domain, with remaining parts taken from reference TRBV7-9 and TRBJ2-1, reads DTGVSQNPRHKITKRGQNVTFRCDPISEHNRLYWYRQTLGQGPEFLTYFQNEAQLEKSRLLSDRFSAERPKGSFSTLEIQRTEQGDSAMYLCASSWNPDSRTNEQFFGPGTRLTVL.

V is TRBV19 and J is TRBJ2-2, with a possible D match to TRBD1 (6 bases). Germline V gene lookup returns CDR1 LNHDA and CDR2 SQIVND (reference sequence). CDR3 size: 15 residues. The V and J ends lost 1 base and 4 bases respectively, with 10 bases between them. The CDR3: CASSIVRGGTGELFF. For the CDR3, the DNA is TGTGCCAGTAGTATAGTCAGGGGTGGCACCGGGGAGCTGTTTTTT.

This clone is a singleton in its sample. The chain joins TRBV7-9 to TRBJ1-2, with TRBD1 matching 7 bases. V was clipped by 5 bases and J by 7 bases; unmatched bases: 16. Germline V lookup: CDR1 SEHNR, CDR2 FQNEAQ (reference sequence). The length of the CDR3 is 16 residues. This chain's CDR3 is CASSAIQGFGLAGYTF. In nucleotides, the CDR3 is TGTGCCAGCAGCGCGATACAGGGGTTCGGGTTGGCTGGCTACACCTTC.

This clone came up a few times. In DNA, the CDR3 is TGTGCCAGCAGCTTGGGGGGAGGTACAGATACGCAGTATTTT. Protein sequence: CASSLGGGTDTQYF. The chain links TRBV5-4 to TRBJ2-3; possibly TRBD2 for D (6 bases). Germline CDR1 and CDR2: SGHNT and YYREEE (reference sequence). The V and J ends lost 0 bases and 3 bases respectively, with 8 bases between them. This CDR3 has 14 amino acids.

This clone was counted once. V and J are TRBV27 and TRBJ2-7, with D perhaps matching TRBD1 (7 bases). The germline V gene encodes CDR1 MNHEY and CDR2 SMNVEV (reference sequence). This CDR3 contains 15 residues. The germline V and J ends were trimmed by 2 bases and 5 bases, with 16 bases remaining between them. This chain's CDR3 is CASSLVEGASDEQYF. The CDR3 DNA follows: TGTGCCAGCAGTTTAGTGGAGGGGGCTAGCGACGAGCAGTACTTC.

The V call is TRBV6-1, the J call TRBJ1-1; no firm D call. The germline gives CDR1 MNHNS, CDR2 SASEGT. The CDR3 spans 13 residues. The germline V and J ends were trimmed by 8 bases and 5 bases, with 15 bases remaining between them. The DNA of the CDR3 is TGTGCCAGCGGAGCGGCGGGTGGGACTGAAGCTTTCTTT. This gives the protein CASGAAGGTEAFF.

The gene calls are TRBV5-1 and TRBJ2-1; a possible D gene is TRBD2 (5 bases). Trimming stripped 3 bases from V and 4 bases from J, with 11 bases between. Germline lookup yields CDR1 SGHRS and CDR2 YFSETQ. The CDR3 is made up of 14 amino acids. As DNA, the CDR3 is TGCGCCAGCAGCTACCGGACTGTTTACAATGAGCAGTTCTTC. Translation gives CASSYRTVYNEQFF. Full variable domain (rest looked up from reference TRBV5-1 and TRBJ2-1): KAGVTQTPRYLIKTRGQQVTLSCSPISGHRSVSWYQQTPGQGLQFLFEYFSETQRNKGNFPGRFSGRQFSNSRSEMNVSTLELGDSALYLCASSYRTVYNEQFFGPGTRLTVL.

This clone was counted a single time. The junction and the germline gene differ at one end; a read error may be behind it. This chain uses TRBV7-3 with TRBJ2-7; 7 bases fit TRBD1. Germline CDR1 reads SGHTA; CDR2 reads FQGTGA. The CDR3 runs 15 residues. CDR3 sequence reads: CASSITGTASYEQYF. The CDR3 region has the DNA TGTGCCAGCAGCATAACCGGGACAGCGTCCTACGAGCAGTACTTC. Complete variable domain (other parts from reference TRBV7-3 and TRBJ2-7): GAGVSQTPSNKVTEKGKYVELRCDPISGHTALYWYRQSLGQGPEFLIYFQGTGAADDSGLPNDRFFAVRPEGSVSTLKIQRTERGDSAVYLCASSITGTASYEQYFGPGTRLTVT.

This clone was counted a few times. This chain connects TRBV4-3 to TRBJ1-1; D gene ambiguous. Germline CDR1 and CDR2: LGHNA and YSLEER. The CDR3 contains 15 residues. V dropped 0 bases and J dropped 0 bases, with 8 bases sitting between them. In nucleotides, the CDR3 is TGCGCCAGCAGCCAAGAAGGCGGGGTGAACACTGAAGCTTTCTTT. It is translated as CASSQEGGVNTEAFF.

In its sample, this clone was seen a few times. CDR3 DNA: TGTGCCAGCACCGAGAGGAGTTTCCGGCCCACAAATGAGCAGTTCTTC. Translated: CASTERSFRPTNEQFF. This chain links TRBV2 with TRBJ2-1; the D is unclear. V gave up 7 bases and J gave up 7 bases, with 23 bases separating them. This CDR3 is built from 16 residues. The V gene's germline CDR1 is SNHLY and CDR2 FYNNEI.

As for this clone: Its ends do not fully match the called genes, so a read error is possible. The chain couples TRBV5-4 to TRBJ2-3; D is perhaps TRBD2 (7 bases). This CDR3 is built from 14 residues. In germline, CDR1 is SGHNT, CDR2 YYREEE (reference sequence). DNA for the CDR3: TGTGCCAGCAGCTTTTGGGGGGGCACTGATACGCAGTATTTT. This gives the protein CASSFWGGTDTQYF.

The chain combines TRBV11-2 with TRBJ2-7; 11 nucleotides align to TRBD1. Germline CDR1 and CDR2: SGHAT and FQNNGV. The CDR3 spans 18 residues. V gave up 5 bases and J gave up 3 bases; unmatched junction bases: 15. Written as DNA, the CDR3 is TGTGCCAGCAGCCCCACTAACCGGGACAGGGGGAGTCGCTACGAGCAGTACTTC. As protein: CASSPTNRDRGSRYEQYF. The full variable domain, completed using reference TRBV11-2 and TRBJ2-7, is EAGVAQSPRYKIIEKRQSVAFWCNPISGHATLYWYQQILGQGPKLLIQFQNNGVVDDSQLPKDRFSAERLKGVDSTLKIQPAKLEDSAVYLCASSPTNRDRGSRYEQYFGPGTRLTVT.

The V and J genes are TRBV2 and TRBJ2-3; TRBD1 is a possible D gene (6 bases). V was trimmed by 7 bases and J by 6 bases, leaving 14 bases between them. CDR1 is SNHLY and CDR2 is FYNNEI in the germline V gene. CDR3 length equals 13 residues. The CDR3 DNA is TGTGCCAGCACGGGACAAACACGTGATACGCAGTATTTT. Translated, it gives CASTGQTRDTQYF.

The rearrangement uses TRBV7-2 and TRBJ2-1, with TRBD2 identical over 8 bases. Germline V CDR1 and CDR2: SGHTA, FQGNSA. Germline trimming cut 3 bases from V and 3 bases from J; bases unmatched to any gene: 7. The CDR3 has 16 amino acids. The DNA for the CDR3 is TGTGCCAGCAGCTTCCCTGGGGGACTAGACTACAATGAGCAGTTCTTC. Translating it yields CASSFPGGLDYNEQFF.

V and J are TRBV5-6 and TRBJ2-5, with D possibly TRBD2 on 5 matching bases. Germline loops: CDR1 SGHDT, CDR2 YYEEEE. This CDR3 contains 12 residues. V was pared by 5 bases and J by 4 bases, with 9 bases between. CDR3 sequence: CASRVRGETQYF. The CDR3 coding sequence is TGTGCCAGCAGAGTCCGGGGAGAGACCCAGTACTTC. The full variable domain, in which reference TRBV5-6 and TRBJ2-5 provide the parts outside the CDR3, is DAGVTQSPTHLIKTRGQQVTLRCSPKSGHDTVSWYQQALGQGPQFIFQYYEEEERQRGNFPDRFSGHQFPNYSSELNVNALLLGDSALYLCASRVRGETQYFGPGTRLLVL.